This T cell receptor beta chain emerged from a study of shared clonotypes between healthy human individuals. It was at deep level that the assay was run. Data came from immunoSEQ multiplex PCR; TCRdb stores just in-frame clones and leaves some out. The sample lists a few hundred thousand clones; around 80% were seen once. Trimming took off 1 base at V and 0 bases at J, with 9 bases between the two ends. The CDR3 covers 16 residues. Germline V lookup: CDR1 SGHTA, CDR2 FQGTGA. This chain uses TRBV7-3 with TRBJ2-2; D is unclear. The sample was PBMCs. The clonotype comes from a woman in her thirties or forties in good health. Some clones in this sample may be carry-over from other donors' samples. Here the CDR3 reads CASSLIASANTGELFF. The CDR3 region has the DNA TGTGCCAGCAGCTTAATAGCCAGCGCGAACACCGGGGAGCTGTTTTTT. The full variable domain, in which reference TRBV7-3 and TRBJ2-2 provide the parts outside the CDR3, is GAGVSQTPSNKVTEKGKYVELRCDPISGHTALYWYRQSLGQGPEFLIYFQGTGAADDSGLPNDRFFAVRPEGSVSTLKIQRTERGDSAVYLCASSLIASANTGELFFGEGSRLTVL.